This passage covers 17 T cell receptor beta chains from one sample sequenced in a study of molecular identifiers for immune sequencing clone quantification. One entry per CDR3 protein, called by TCRdb with MiXCR from the PCR reads. The sample shows about 65,000 distinct CDR3 sequences, 17% of them seen only once. The source material was naive CD8+ T cells from blood, with Jurkat cell RNA spiked in. Subset in this sample: FACS-sorted CD8+CD4-CCR7+CD45RA+ naive T cells. The receptor set was obtained from a human donor in good health. Some libraries in this study had Jurkat cell RNA spiked in.

This clonotype was detected many times. The chain has TRBV4-3 and TRBJ2-1, with 7 positions matching TRBD1. The CDR3 runs to 17 residues. The germline gives CDR1 LGHNA, CDR2 YSLEER. J was trimmed by 3 bases and V by 3 bases; bases with no gene match: 11. This chain's CDR3 is CASSQSYVTGLYNEQFF. CDR3 in DNA: TGCGCCAGCAGCCAGAGCTACGTGACAGGGCTCTACAATGAGCAGTTCTTC.

This clonotype has ten or more counts. The rearrangement uses TRBV11-2 and TRBJ2-7; possibly TRBD1 or TRBD2 for D (5 bases each). Germline V gives CDR1 SGHAT, CDR2 FQNNGV. V was clipped by 1 base and J by 2 bases, with 9 bases between them. The CDR3 covers 14 residues. DNA for the CDR3: TGTGCCAGCAGCTTAGGAGGGGCCCCCTACGAGCAGTACTTC. Translating gives CASSLGGAPYEQYF.

The table lists this clonotype with a few counts. This sequence joins TRBV7-9 and TRBJ2-1; tentative D call: TRBD2 (5 bases). This CDR3 region has 13 residues. V was pared by 1 base and J by 8 bases, with 9 bases between. CDR1 SEHNR and CDR2 FQNEAQ come from the germline V gene (reference sequence). The CDR3 protein is CASSLGGLYEQFF. Here the CDR3 DNA reads TGTGCCAGCAGCTTAGGAGGGCTCTATGAGCAGTTCTTC.

This clonotype was found many times. This rearrangement joins TRBV6-1 to TRBJ2-7; 7 bases agree with TRBD1. V was pared by 5 bases and J by 3 bases, with 10 bases of the junction left unmatched. Germline CDR1 is MNHNS and CDR2 is SASEGT. This CDR3 comprises 15 residues. Written as DNA, the CDR3 is TGTGCCAGCAGTCACCGGGACAGAAGAGACTACGAGCAGTACTTC. It encodes CASSHRDRRDYEQYF.

This clonotype has just a few counts. The chain uses TRBV13 and TRBJ1-1; D ambiguous. The length of the CDR3 is 13 residues. Per germline, CDR1 PRHDT and CDR2 FYEKMQ (reference sequence). V dropped 1 base and J dropped 6 bases, with 9 bases sitting between them. The CDR3 DNA reads TGTGCCAGCAGCTTAGAGCTGGCCTCTGAAGCTTTCTTT. Translating it yields CASSLELASEAFF.

This clonotype was counted many times. The genes are TRBV11-2 and TRBJ2-3; the D call may be TRBD1 or TRBD2 (5 bases each). The germline gives CDR1 SGHAT, CDR2 FQNNGV. With 2 bases removed from V and 2 bases from J, the gap between germline ends came to 14 bases. This CDR3 is built from 16 residues. The CDR3 loop is CASSLWTRELTDTQYF. The CDR3 region has the DNA TGTGCCAGCAGCTTATGGACAAGGGAGCTCACAGATACGCAGTATTTT.

Many counts were recorded for this clonotype. V and J are TRBV6-2 or TRBV6-3 and TRBJ2-3; D is unclear. Trimming took off 3 bases at V and 4 bases at J, with 8 bases between the two ends. Germline assignment: CDR1 MNHEY and CDR2 SVGEGT. The CDR3 extends over 13 amino acids. The CDR3 here is CASSYRWADTQYF. CDR3 DNA sequence: TGTGCCAGCAGTTATAGATGGGCAGATACGCAGTATTTT.

This clonotype was seen more than once but under ten times. The chain is built from TRBV5-1 and TRBJ2-7; the D is unclear. V was shortened by 3 bases and J by 3 bases, with 10 bases between the two germline ends. This CDR3 is built from 13 residues. CDR1 is SGHRS and CDR2 is YFSETQ in the germline V gene. CDR3 in DNA: TGCGCCAGCAGCTCGTACAGCCACTACGAGCAGTACTTC. It is translated as CASSSYSHYEQYF.

This clonotype was seen many times. The V call is TRBV7-6, the J call TRBJ2-7; TRBD1 matches 7 bases. The trim removed 4 bases at V and 2 bases at J, leaving 5 bases unmatched. Germline CDR1 is SGHVS and CDR2 is FNYEAQ. The CDR3 is made up of 14 amino acids. CDR3 nucleotides: TGTGCCAGCAGCTCCTGGGACAGAGCCTACGAGCAGTACTTC. The encoded protein is CASSSWDRAYEQYF.

This clonotype was seen a handful of times. V gene TRBV12-3 or TRBV12-4 combines with J gene TRBJ2-2; D is undetermined. Trimming shortened V by 6 bases and J by 1 base, and 9 bases separated the two germline ends. The CDR3 totals 14 residues. CDR3 sequence: CASRLVGNTGELFF. CDR3 bases: TGTGCCAGCAGACTGGTAGGGAACACCGGGGAGCTGTTTTTT.

This clonotype is judged medium-sized. V is TRBV29-1 and J is TRBJ2-3; 8 bases agree with TRBD2. V trimming: 5 bases; J trimming: 4 bases; junction bases outside the gene matches: 8. Looked up from germline, CDR1 is SQVTM and CDR2 is ANQGSEA. The CDR3 is made up of 14 amino acids. The chain's CDR3 is CSVISGSRADTQYF. The DNA of the CDR3 is TGCAGCGTTATAAGCGGGAGTCGGGCAGATACGCAGTATTTT.

In regard to this clonotype: Its ends do not fully match the called genes, so a read error is possible. The chain has TRBV9 and TRBJ1-5; D may be TRBD1 (5 bases). The germline CDR1 and CDR2 sequences are SGDLS and YYNGEE. CDR3 length equals 14 residues. The chain's CDR3 is CAGSPEGVGQPQHF. The CDR3 nucleotides are TGTGCCGGCAGCCCTGAAGGGGTCGGTCAGCCCCAGCATTTT.

This clonotype came up many times. This chain joins TRBV29-1 and TRBJ1-2, with 8 bases matching TRBD1. The CDR3 contains 13 residues. Trimming took 3 bases from V and 4 from J; bases not matched to a gene: 4. Germline V gene sequence: CDR1 SQVTM, CDR2 ANQGSEA. The DNA of the CDR3 is TGCAGCGTTGAGGACAGGGAGAGCTATGGCTACACCTTC. Amino acids: CSVEDRESYGYTF. Combining the CDR3 with reference TRBV29-1 and TRBJ1-2 gives the whole variable domain SAVISQKPSRDICQRGTSLTIQCQVDSQVTMMFWYRQQPGQSLTLIATANQGSEATYESGFVIDKFPISRPNLTFSTLTVSNMSPEDSSIYLCSVEDRESYGYTFGSGTRLTVV.

The chain joins TRBV7-2 to TRBJ2-7, with TRBD1 matching 7 bases. CDR3 size: 12 residues. CDR1 and CDR2 (germline): SGHTA, FQGNSA. After removal of 8 bases from V and 3 bases from J, the junction contained 4 bases not matched to a gene. Here the CDR3 reads CASLGDSYEQYF. The DNA for the CDR3 is TGTGCCAGCCTCGGGGACAGCTACGAGCAGTACTTC.

The table lists this clonotype with many counts. The V gene is TRBV12-3 or TRBV12-4, the J gene TRBJ2-1; 12 bases align to TRBD2. The CDR3 extends over 13 amino acids. Trimming cost V 6 bases and J 13 bases; bases outside gene matches: 7. CDR3 DNA sequence: TGTGCCAGCAGAAAGACTAGCGGGAGAACCCAGTTCTTC. Its translation: CASRKTSGRTQFF.

This clonotype was seen repeatedly, ten times or more. Here the CDR3 reads CASSITGGPNNEQFF. CDR3 DNA: TGTGCCAGTAGTATCACGGGAGGGCCGAACAATGAGCAGTTCTTC. V is TRBV19 and J is TRBJ2-1; the match to TRBD2 covers 8 bases. The CDR3 sequence is 15 residues long. Unmatched junction bases numbered 6, after V lost 3 bases and J lost 5 bases. Germline V gene data show CDR1 as LNHDA and CDR2 as SQIVND (reference sequence).

This clonotype was recorded many times. The chain uses TRBV27 and TRBJ1-5; 10 nucleotides line up with TRBD1. This CDR3 is built from 18 residues. After removal of 5 bases from V and 6 bases from J, the junction contained 16 bases not matched to a gene. The germline gives CDR1 MNHEY, CDR2 SMNVEV (reference sequence). The CDR3 bases are TGTGCCAGCAGTCCCTACATTCCCGGGACAGGGGACACTCAGCCCCAGCATTTT. Protein product: CASSPYIPGTGDTQPQHF.